This entry features one TCR beta chain sequence. Its antigen remains unknown. This sample was taken from a study of beta chain features in type 1 diabetes. Study overall: On cell yields, gender and age, patients and healthy donors were similar. Study-level points and caveats: All four CD4+ subsets of Type 1 diabetes patients contained TCRB CDR3s that were moderately but significantly shorter.

Germline CDR1 reads MGHRA; CDR2 reads YSYEKL. The CDR3 consists of 15 residues. V lost 9 bases and J 0 bases, leaving 12 bases between the germline ends. CD4+ cells of the naive, central memory, regulatory and stem cell-like memory types were sorted via CD45RO/CCR7/CD25/CD127/CD95/CD27. The entirety of the isolated RNA underwent reverse transcription, so expressed TCRB transcripts were sequenced. Each sample of naive, central memory or regulatory T cells had, on average, roughly 3.6 million reads. Assay: immunoSEQ multiplex PCR; the TCRdb copy retains only in-frame clones and omits some. The repertoire has hundreds of thousands of clones, roughly 13% of them found once; the top ten carry 0.022%.

This chain uses TRBV4-1 with TRBJ1-6, with D possibly matching TRBD1 (5 bases). Material: naive CD4+ T cells from blood. The sequence came from a man aged 18 to 29 with type 1 diabetes. The CDR3 DNA reads TGCGCCAGTTCTCAGGGCAGCTCCTATAATTCACCCCTCCACTTT. It is translated as CASSQGSSYNSPLHF.